The clone carrying this TCR beta chain is a singleton in its sample. These data belong to a study of blood T cell repertoires in COVID-19. Study as a whole: Both acute and convalescent COVID-19 samples were obtained from the United States, Italy and Spain.

Per the germline V gene, CDR1 is SGHTA and CDR2 is FQGTGA. This CDR3 contains 14 residues. V lost 1 base, J lost 4 bases, and 9 bases lay in between. Per the study methods: Estimates of nucleated cell counts were drawn from the amplification of reference gene primers. This table comes from immunoSEQ multiplex PCR, and its TCRdb copy is limited to in-frame clones, with some not included. For V, J and clone size, that table is used; D and trimming come from the DNA. Of 95,000 to 150,000 clones listed, around 87% are singletons. This receptor was identified in a woman aged 70 to 79 with acute or convalescent COVID-19. Sequencing was carried out using peripheral blood. The chain has TRBV7-3 and TRBJ2-3; a weak D match, TRBD2 (7 bases). CDR3 nucleotides: TGTGCCAGCAGCTTAAGGGGGGGCCCAGATACGCAGTATTTT. Translating it yields CASSLRGGPDTQYF.